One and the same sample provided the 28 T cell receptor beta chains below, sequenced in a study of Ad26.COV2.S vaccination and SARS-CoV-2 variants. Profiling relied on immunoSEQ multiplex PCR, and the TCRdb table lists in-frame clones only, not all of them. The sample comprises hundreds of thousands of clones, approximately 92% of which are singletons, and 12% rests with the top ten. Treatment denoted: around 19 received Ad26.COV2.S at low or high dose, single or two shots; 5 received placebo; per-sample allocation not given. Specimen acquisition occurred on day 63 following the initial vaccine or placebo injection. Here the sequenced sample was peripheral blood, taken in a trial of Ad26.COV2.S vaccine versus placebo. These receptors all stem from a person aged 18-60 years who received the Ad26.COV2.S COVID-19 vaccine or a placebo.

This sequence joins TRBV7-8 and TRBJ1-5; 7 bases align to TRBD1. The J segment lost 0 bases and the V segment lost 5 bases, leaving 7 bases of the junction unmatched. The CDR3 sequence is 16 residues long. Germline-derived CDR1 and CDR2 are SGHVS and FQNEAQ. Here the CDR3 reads CASSAGDSYSNQPQHF. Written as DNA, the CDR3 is TGTGCCAGCAGCGCTGGGGACAGCTATAGCAATCAGCCCCAGCATTTT. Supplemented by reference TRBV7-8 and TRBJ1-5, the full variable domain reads GAGVSQSPRYKVAKRGQDVALRCDPISGHVSLFWYQQALGQGPEFLTYFQNEAQLDKSGLPSDRFFAERPEGSVSTLKIQRTQQEDSAVYLCASSAGDSYSNQPQHFGDGTRLSIL.

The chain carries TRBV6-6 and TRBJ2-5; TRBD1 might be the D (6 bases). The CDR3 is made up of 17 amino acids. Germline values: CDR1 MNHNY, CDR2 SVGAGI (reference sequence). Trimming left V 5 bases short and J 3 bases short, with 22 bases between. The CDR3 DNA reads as TGTGCCAGCAGTCGCCCCCGCACCCGACAGGCGAAAGAGACCCAGTACTTC. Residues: CASSRPRTRQAKETQYF.

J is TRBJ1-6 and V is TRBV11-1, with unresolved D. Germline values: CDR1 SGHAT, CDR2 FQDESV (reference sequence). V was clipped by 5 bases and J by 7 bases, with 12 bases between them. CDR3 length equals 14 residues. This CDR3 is CASSRTDDNSPLHF. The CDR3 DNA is TGTGCCAGCAGCCGGACGGACGACAATTCACCCCTCCACTTT.

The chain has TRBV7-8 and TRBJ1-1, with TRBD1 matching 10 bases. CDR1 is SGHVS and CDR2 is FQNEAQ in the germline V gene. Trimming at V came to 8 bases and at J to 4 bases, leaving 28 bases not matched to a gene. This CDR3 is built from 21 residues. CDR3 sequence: CASRRSPPYRDRGGEFTEAFF. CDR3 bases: TGTGCCAGCCGAAGGTCCCCCCCGTACCGGGACAGGGGAGGGGAGTTCACTGAAGCTTTCTTT.

The CDR3 here is CASGFGTPAFPQHF. The CDR3 bases are TGTGCCAGCGGCTTCGGGACCCCCGCCTTCCCCCAGCATTTT. This rearrangement joins TRBV27 to TRBJ1-5; D might be TRBD1 (5 bases). Germline CDR1 and CDR2: MNHEY and SMNVEV (reference sequence). The germline V and J ends were trimmed by 8 bases and 10 bases, with 21 bases remaining between them. The CDR3 length is 14 residues.

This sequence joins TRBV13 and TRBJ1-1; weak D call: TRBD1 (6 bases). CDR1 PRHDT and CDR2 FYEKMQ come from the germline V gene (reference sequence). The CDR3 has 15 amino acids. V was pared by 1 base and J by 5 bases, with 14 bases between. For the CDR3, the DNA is TGTGCCAGCAGCTTAGCCCCGGGGGGCGAAACTGAAGCTTTCTTT. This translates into CASSLAPGGETEAFF.

CDR3 region: CASSLGAGLGNQPQHF. The CDR3 region has the DNA TGTGCCAGCAGCTTAGGGGCAGGGTTGGGCAATCAGCCCCAGCATTTT. The chain combines TRBV7-2 with TRBJ1-5, with a weak D call TRBD1 (5 bases). The CDR3 has 16 amino acids. CDR1 and CDR2 from the germline V gene are SGHTA and FQGNSA. The V gene lost 1 base and the J gene lost 2 bases, with 12 bases spanning the gap.

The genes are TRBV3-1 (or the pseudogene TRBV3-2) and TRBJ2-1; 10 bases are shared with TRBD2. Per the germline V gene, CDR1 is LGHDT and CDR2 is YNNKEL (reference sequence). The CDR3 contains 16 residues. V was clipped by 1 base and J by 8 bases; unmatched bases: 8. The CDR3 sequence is CASSQVRLAGEHEQFF. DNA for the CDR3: TGTGCCAGCAGCCAAGTGCGTCTAGCGGGAGAGCATGAGCAGTTCTTC.

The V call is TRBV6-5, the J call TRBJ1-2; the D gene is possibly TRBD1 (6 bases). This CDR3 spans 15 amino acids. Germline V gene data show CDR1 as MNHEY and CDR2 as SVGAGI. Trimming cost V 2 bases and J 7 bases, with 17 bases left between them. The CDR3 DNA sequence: TGTGCCAGCAGTTACCTCCCGGACAGAGTAGGTGGCTACACCTTC. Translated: CASSYLPDRVGGYTF.

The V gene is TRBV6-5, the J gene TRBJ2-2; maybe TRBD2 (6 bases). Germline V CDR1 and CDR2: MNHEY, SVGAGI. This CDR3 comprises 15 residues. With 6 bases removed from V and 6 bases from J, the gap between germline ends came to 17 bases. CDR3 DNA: TGTGCCAGCAGGGTCTCCCCGGGGGTCTCCGGGGAGCTGTTTTTT. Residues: CASRVSPGVSGELFF.

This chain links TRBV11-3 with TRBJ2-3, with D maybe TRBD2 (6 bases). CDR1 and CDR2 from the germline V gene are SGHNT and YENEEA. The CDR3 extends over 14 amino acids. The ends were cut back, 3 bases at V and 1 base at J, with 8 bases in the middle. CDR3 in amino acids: CASSFSGGTDTQYF. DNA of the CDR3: TGTGCCAGCAGCTTTAGCGGAGGCACAGATACGCAGTATTTT.

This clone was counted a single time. The CDR3 region has the DNA TGTGCCAGCAGCTTGTGGACTTCCAAAAACATTCAGTACTTC. It is translated as CASSLWTSKNIQYF. This chain connects TRBV5-8 to TRBJ2-4, with a weak D call TRBD2 (5 bases). Germline loops: CDR1 SGHTS, CDR2 YDEGEE. V was pared by 1 base and J by 2 bases, with 7 bases between. CDR3 length equals 14 residues.

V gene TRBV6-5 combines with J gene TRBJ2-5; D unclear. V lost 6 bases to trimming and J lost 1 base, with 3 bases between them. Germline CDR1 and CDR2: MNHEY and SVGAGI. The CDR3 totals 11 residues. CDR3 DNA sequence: TGTGCCAGCAGGTCCCAAGAGACCCAGTACTTC. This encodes CASRSQETQYF.

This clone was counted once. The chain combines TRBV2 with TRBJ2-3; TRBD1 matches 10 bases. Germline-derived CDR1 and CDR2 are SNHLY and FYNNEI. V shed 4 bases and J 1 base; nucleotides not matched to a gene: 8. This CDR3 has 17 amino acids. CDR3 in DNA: TGTGCCAGCAGTGGCGACAGGGGGCGTCCTCGCACAGATACGCAGTATTTT. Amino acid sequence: CASSGDRGRPRTDTQYF.

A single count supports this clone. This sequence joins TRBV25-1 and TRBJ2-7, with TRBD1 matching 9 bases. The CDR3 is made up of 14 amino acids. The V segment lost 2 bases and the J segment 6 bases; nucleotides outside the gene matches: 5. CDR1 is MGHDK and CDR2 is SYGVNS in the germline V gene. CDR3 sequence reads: CASSEGDRAGEQYF. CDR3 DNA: TGTGCCAGCAGTGAAGGGGACAGGGCCGGCGAGCAGTACTTC.

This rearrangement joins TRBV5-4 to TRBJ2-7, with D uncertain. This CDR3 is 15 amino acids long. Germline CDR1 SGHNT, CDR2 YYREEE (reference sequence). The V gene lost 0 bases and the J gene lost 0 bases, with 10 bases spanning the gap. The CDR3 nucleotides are TGTGCCAGCAGCTTGGGTGGCGTTAGCTCCTACGAGCAGTACTTC. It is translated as CASSLGGVSSYEQYF.

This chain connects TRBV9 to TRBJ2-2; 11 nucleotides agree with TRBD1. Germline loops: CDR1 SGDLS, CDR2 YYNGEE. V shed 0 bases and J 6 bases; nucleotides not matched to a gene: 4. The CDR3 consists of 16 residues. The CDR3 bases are TGTGCCAGCAGCGTAGGGGGACAGGGGGTTTCCGGGGAGCTGTTTTTT. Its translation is CASSVGGQGVSGELFF.

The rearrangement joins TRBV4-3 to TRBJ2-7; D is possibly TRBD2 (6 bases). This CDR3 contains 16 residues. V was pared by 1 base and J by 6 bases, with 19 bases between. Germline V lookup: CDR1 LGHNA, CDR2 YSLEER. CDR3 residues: CASSQALEGRWGEQYF. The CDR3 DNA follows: TGCGCCAGCAGCCAAGCACTGGAGGGTAGGTGGGGCGAGCAGTACTTC.

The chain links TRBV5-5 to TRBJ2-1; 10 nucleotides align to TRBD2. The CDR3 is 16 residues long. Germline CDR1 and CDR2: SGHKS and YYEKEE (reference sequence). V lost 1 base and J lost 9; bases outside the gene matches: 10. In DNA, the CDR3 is TGTGCCAGCAGCTTGTTTGCTAGCGGGAGTGACGCTGAGCAGTTCTTC. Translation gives CASSLFASGSDAEQFF.

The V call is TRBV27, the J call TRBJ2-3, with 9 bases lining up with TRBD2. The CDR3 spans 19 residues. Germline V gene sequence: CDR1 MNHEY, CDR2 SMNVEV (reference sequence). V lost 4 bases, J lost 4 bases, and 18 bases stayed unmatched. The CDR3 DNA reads TGTGCCAGCAGTTCCTATCGATTGGCTAGCGGGGCGGTCCCAGATACGCAGTATTTT. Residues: CASSSYRLASGAVPDTQYF.

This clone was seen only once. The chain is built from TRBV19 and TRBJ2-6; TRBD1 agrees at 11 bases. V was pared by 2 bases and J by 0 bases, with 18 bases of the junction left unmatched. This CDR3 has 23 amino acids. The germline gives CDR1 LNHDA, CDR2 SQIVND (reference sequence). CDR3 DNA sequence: TGTGCCAGTAGTATAAACTCAGGACAGGGGGCAAATCTCCCTCTCTCTGGGGCCAACGTCCTGACTTTC. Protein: CASSINSGQGANLPLSGANVLTF.

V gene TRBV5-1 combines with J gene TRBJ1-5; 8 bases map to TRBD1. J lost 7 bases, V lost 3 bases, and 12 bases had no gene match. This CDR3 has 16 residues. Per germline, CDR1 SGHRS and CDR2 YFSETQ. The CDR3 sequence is CASSYRTGISYQPQHF. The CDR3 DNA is TGCGCCAGCAGCTACCGGACAGGGATCAGTTACCAGCCCCAGCATTTT.

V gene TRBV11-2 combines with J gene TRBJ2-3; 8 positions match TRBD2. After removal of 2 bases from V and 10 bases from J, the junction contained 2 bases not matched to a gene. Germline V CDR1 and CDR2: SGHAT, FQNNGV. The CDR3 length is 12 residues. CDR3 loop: CASSLRREAQYF. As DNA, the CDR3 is TGTGCCAGCAGCTTAAGGCGGGAGGCGCAGTATTTT.

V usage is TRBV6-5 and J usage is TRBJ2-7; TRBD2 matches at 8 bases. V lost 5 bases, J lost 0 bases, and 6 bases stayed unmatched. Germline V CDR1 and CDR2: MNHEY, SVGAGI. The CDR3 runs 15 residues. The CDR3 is CASSHTSGSSYEQYF. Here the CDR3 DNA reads TGTGCCAGCAGTCACACTAGCGGCAGCTCCTACGAGCAGTACTTC.

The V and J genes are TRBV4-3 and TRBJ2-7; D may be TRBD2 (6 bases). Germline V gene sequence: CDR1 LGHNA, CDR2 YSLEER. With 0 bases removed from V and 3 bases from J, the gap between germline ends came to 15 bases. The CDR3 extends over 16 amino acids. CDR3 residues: CASSQDRGLSFYEQYF. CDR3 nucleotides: TGCGCCAGCAGCCAAGATAGGGGACTCTCTTTCTACGAGCAGTACTTC.

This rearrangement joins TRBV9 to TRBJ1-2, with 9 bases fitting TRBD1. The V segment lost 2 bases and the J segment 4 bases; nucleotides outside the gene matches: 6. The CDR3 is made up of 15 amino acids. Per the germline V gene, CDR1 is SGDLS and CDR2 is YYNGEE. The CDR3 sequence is CASSVEGDRAYGYTF. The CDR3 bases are TGTGCCAGCAGCGTCGAGGGGGACAGGGCCTATGGCTACACCTTC.

The CDR3 nucleotides are TGTGCCAGCAATTCGGGTAGCTACGAGCAGTACTTC. Translating it yields CASNSGSYEQYF. The chain links TRBV2 to TRBJ2-7; D uncertain. Germline CDR1 and CDR2: SNHLY and FYNNEI. Between the trimmed V and J ends, which lost 7 bases and 3 bases, there was a span of 10 bases. The CDR3 length is 12 residues.

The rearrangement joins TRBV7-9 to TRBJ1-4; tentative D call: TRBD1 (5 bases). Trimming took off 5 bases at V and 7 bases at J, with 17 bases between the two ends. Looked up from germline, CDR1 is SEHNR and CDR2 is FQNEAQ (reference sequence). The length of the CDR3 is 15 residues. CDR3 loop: CASSPMGGVAEKLFF. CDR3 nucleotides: TGTGCCAGCAGCCCTATGGGAGGGGTGGCTGAAAAACTGTTTTTT.